Listed here are 15 T cell receptor beta chains from one sample, sequenced in a study of cytomegalovirus exposure and HLA in healthy donors. The primer mix had 60 Vbeta and 13 Jbeta primers. Sequenced by immunoSEQ multiplex PCR; TCRdb stores in-frame clones only, minus some. Among 130,000 to 150,000 clones listed, around 72% were seen once. Specimen: PBMCs. The receptors stem from a man aged 18 to 30 in good health and CMV-seropositive.

This clone appeared a few times. J is TRBJ1-5 and V is TRBV19, with a weak D call TRBD1 (6 bases). The CDR3 covers 15 residues. Per the germline V gene, CDR1 is LNHDA and CDR2 is SQIVND (reference sequence). The ends were cut back, 7 bases at V and 0 bases at J, with 13 bases in the middle. The CDR3 loop reads CASNPGQSSNQPQHF. CDR3 DNA sequence: TGTGCCAGTAACCCCGGACAGTCTAGCAATCAGCCCCAGCATTTT.

CDR3 loop: CASRLPGGMNTEAFF. For the CDR3, the DNA is TGTGCCAGCAGGCTCCCGGGGGGTATGAACACTGAAGCTTTCTTT. This chain links TRBV6-5 with TRBJ1-1, with a weak D call TRBD1 (5 bases). Trimming pared 6 bases from V and 0 bases from J, leaving 14 bases between. The CDR3 runs 15 residues. The germline gives CDR1 MNHEY, CDR2 SVGAGI.

About this clone itself: Other DNA sequences in the same sample also yield this CDR3. The chain employs TRBV5-1 and TRBJ2-3, with TRBD2 matching over 7 bases. The V and J ends lost 3 bases and 4 bases, in that order; junction bases with no gene match: 2. This CDR3 contains 13 residues. In germline, CDR1 is SGHRS, CDR2 YFSETQ. The CDR3 is CASSSGGSDTQYF. The CDR3, as DNA: TGCGCCAGCAGCTCCGGGGGGTCAGATACGCAGTATTTT. The variable domain in full, completed from reference TRBV5-1 and TRBJ2-3, reads KAGVTQTPRYLIKTRGQQVTLSCSPISGHRSVSWYQQTPGQGLQFLFEYFSETQRNKGNFPGRFSGRQFSNSRSEMNVSTLELGDSALYLCASSSGGSDTQYFGPGTRLTVL.

This clone occurred a few times. The V gene is TRBV6-4, the J gene TRBJ2-3, with 12 bases fitting TRBD2. The germline V gene encodes CDR1 MRHNA and CDR2 SNTAGT. J gave up 3 bases and V 0 bases, and 1 base lay outside the gene matches. The length of the CDR3 is 16 residues. DNA for the CDR3: TGTGCCAGCAGTGACTCGGGGACTAGCGGGACAGATACGCAGTATTTT. Its translation is CASSDSGTSGTDTQYF.

This clone turned up a few times. The J gene is TRBJ1-1, the V gene TRBV7-2; D call uncertain. Germline V gene sequence: CDR1 SGHTA, CDR2 FQGNSA. This CDR3 has 14 residues. V was clipped by 5 bases and J by 0 bases, with 10 bases between them. CDR3: CASSEAIMNTEAFF. In nucleotides, the CDR3 is TGTGCCAGCAGCGAAGCGATCATGAACACTGAAGCTTTCTTT.

The chain is built from TRBV6-6 and TRBJ1-2; a possible D gene is TRBD1 (6 bases). Trimming removed 6 bases from V and 2 bases from J, with 16 bases in between. Germline V gene data show CDR1 as MNHNY and CDR2 as SVGAGI (reference sequence). The CDR3 is made up of 15 amino acids. CDR3 sequence reads: CASSQQGSSNYGYTF. The CDR3 DNA is TGTGCCAGCAGCCAACAGGGATCCTCCAACTATGGCTACACCTTC.

This chain joins TRBV2 and TRBJ2-7; D perhaps matches TRBD1 (5 bases). The germline CDR1 and CDR2 sequences are SNHLY and FYNNEI. Trimming took 7 bases from V and 5 from J, leaving 18 bases between them. The CDR3 runs to 14 residues. CDR3 nucleotides: TGTGCCAGCAAGCCGGGCCTACCGGACAACGAGCAGTACTTC. It is translated as CASKPGLPDNEQYF.

This clone was found a few times. The chain links TRBV30 to TRBJ2-3; D not certain. The ends were cut back, 2 bases at V and 2 bases at J, with 8 bases in the middle. Germline-derived CDR1 and CDR2 are GTSNPN and SVGIG (reference sequence). CDR3 length: 13 amino acids. CDR3 amino acids: CAWSFTFTDTQYF. The DNA for the CDR3 is TGTGCCTGGAGTTTTACTTTCACAGATACGCAGTATTTT. The full variable domain, in which reference TRBV30 and TRBJ2-3 provide the parts outside the CDR3, is SQTIHQWPATLVQPVGSPLSLECTVEGTSNPNLYWYRQAAGRGLQLLFYSVGIGQISSEVPQNLSASRPQDRQFILSSKKLLLSDSGFYLCAWSFTFTDTQYFGPGTRLTVL.

The chain is built from TRBV6-5 and TRBJ1-1; D remains ambiguous. Germline CDR1 MNHEY, CDR2 SVGAGI. Deletions cut 4 bases from V and 2 bases from J, with 8 bases between. The CDR3 has 13 residues. The CDR3 DNA reads as TGTGCCAGCAGTTCTACCTCCAACACTGAAGCTTTCTTT. Protein: CASSSTSNTEAFF.

The rearrangement joins TRBV2 to TRBJ1-5; possibly TRBD1 for D (5 bases). The CDR3 totals 15 residues. Germline values: CDR1 SNHLY, CDR2 FYNNEI. V shed 3 bases and J shed 3 bases, with 12 bases lying between them. CDR3 DNA sequence: TGTGCCAGCAGTGAGCGGGGGTTCGCCAATCAGCCCCAGCATTTT. Its protein product is CASSERGFANQPQHF.

The chain couples TRBV4-1 to TRBJ2-7; TRBD1 aligns across 8 bases. With V trimmed by 1 base and J by 5 bases, 7 bases remained unmatched. Per the germline V gene, CDR1 is MGHRA and CDR2 is YSYEKL. This CDR3 is 15 amino acids long. In DNA form, the CDR3 reads TGCGCCAGCAGCCAAGGTTGGACAGGGACCAACGAGCAGTACTTC. It encodes CASSQGWTGTNEQYF.

The chain uses TRBV5-1 and TRBJ2-7; D is possibly TRBD2 (5 bases). CDR1 SGHRS and CDR2 YFSETQ come from the germline V gene. Trimming shortened V by 1 base and J by 3 bases, and 20 bases separated the two germline ends. The CDR3 totals 17 residues. The CDR3 protein is CASSLYPGNRANYEQYF. The CDR3 DNA follows: TGCGCCAGCAGCTTGTACCCCGGGAACCGAGCTAACTACGAGCAGTACTTC.

V gene TRBV5-4 combines with J gene TRBJ2-3; possibly TRBD1 for D (6 bases). CDR1 and CDR2 from the germline V gene are SGHNT and YYREEE (reference sequence). The germline V and J ends were trimmed by 4 bases and 3 bases, with 9 bases remaining between them. The CDR3 consists of 13 residues. The CDR3 DNA sequence: TGTGCCAGCAGCACCACAGGGACAGATACGCAGTATTTT. As protein: CASSTTGTDTQYF.

The chain couples TRBV30 to TRBJ2-1; possible D gene TRBD1, 6 bases. The CDR3 runs 15 residues. Germline V gene sequence: CDR1 GTSNPN, CDR2 SVGIG (reference sequence). Trimming took 3 bases from V and 9 from J, leaving 21 bases between them. The CDR3 DNA reads as TGTGCCTGGAGCGAGGGGACAAAATCTTCCCCTGAGCAGTTCTTC. This encodes CAWSEGTKSSPEQFF.

A remark on this clone: Other nucleotide sequences in the sample specify the same CDR3. V and J are TRBV6-6 and TRBJ2-7; D is possibly TRBD1 (6 bases). Germline V gives CDR1 MNHNY, CDR2 SVGAGI (reference sequence). The CDR3 spans 15 residues. V was trimmed by 6 bases and J by 2 bases, leaving 17 bases between them. CDR3: CASSLEQGTTYEQYF. In DNA form, the CDR3 reads TGTGCCAGCAGCCTAGAACAGGGTACCACCTACGAGCAGTACTTC.